The T cell receptor (beta chain) described here comes from a study of T-cell memory formation after mild COVID-19 (dated by TCRdb to the early 2020s). About the study as a whole: TCR sequence clusters from the two donors were found to be largely donor specific. The cohort comprised two young, previously healthy adult volunteers, one female and one male. Longitudinal TCRalpha and TCRbeta repertoire sequencing tracked T-cell clones expanding and contracting after mild COVID-19 in two donors.

PBMCs were isolated by Ficoll-Paque density gradient centrifugation. This clonotype occurred a few times. Its specific antigen is unknown. The record has no base qualities; no much larger clone is one base away. The CDR3 has 13 amino acids, counting the end cysteine and phenylalanine. The retained sequence is limited to the CDR3, 39 bases, with the frame set at the first base. Taken from the germline V gene, the CDR1 and CDR2 loops are MNHNS and SASEGT. V is cut by 8 bases and J by 5 bases, and the space between the germline ends is 16 bases. The sequencer was an Illumina NovaSeq 6000. cDNA libraries for TCRalpha and TCRbeta were prepared by 5'RACE using constant-segment primers, with sample barcodes and unique molecular identifiers added. Trizol reagent was used to extract RNA from every sample. Library amplification was performed in two PCR steps, and a second sample barcode and Illumina TruSeq adapters were introduced in the second step. Libraries were sequenced on an Illumina NovaSeq with 2 x 150 bp paired-end reads. Per the source publication's procedure: Demultiplexing of reads and collapsing into UMI-guided consensus sequences were performed with migec v1.2.7. Using mixcr v2.1.11, UMI consensuses were aligned to TRA and TRB V and J templates and then assembled into clonotypes. A clonotype was counted as expanded or contracted only if both edgeR and NoisET called the change significant, with noise models trained on biological replicates. For edgeR calls, the cutoffs were a false discovery rate-adjusted p below 0.01 and a log2 fold-change threshold of 1. As an exploratory analysis of dynamics, max-normalized trajectories of the 1000 most abundant clonotypes were examined with PCA combined with hierarchical clustering. Separately sequenced CD4+ and CD8+ repertoires were used to assign a CD4 or CD8 phenotype to each responding clone. TCRdb trimmed the raw reads at Q25, called clones with MiXCR and kept productive beta chains. Each entry merges the rows of one CDR3 protein and shows their most common DNA and genes. The V and J calls were determined by TCRdb, not by the authors. This sample is represented by about 360,000 distinct CDR3 sequences; over 10% of them were singletons. The top ten constitute 20% to 25% of the sample.

Findings and caveats that apply to the study as a whole: Clones contracting from day 15 to 85 had balanced CD4/CD8 phenotypes, while a second wave expanding from day 15 to 37 was biased towards CD4+. Contracting CD4+ clones were found mainly in CM and EM memory subsets, while CD8+ clones were enriched in EMRA. The second-wave clones that peaked on day 37 were not confirmed to be SARS-CoV-2 specific. Some responding clones were detected in pre-infection memory, suggesting pre-existing cross-reactive memory T cells joined the SARS-CoV-2 response. The study covered only a couple of mild cases, and larger cohorts including severe cases with pre-infection samples were considered necessary.

The chain employs TRBV6-1 and TRBJ2-7; the D call could be TRBD1 or TRBD2, with each sharing 7 bases. Sample: PBMCs or a T cell subset sorted from them (not recorded which). This TCR was recovered from a man younger than 35 who had mild COVID-19 (a few samples of this study predate the infection). The sample titles of this study are shuffled in the database, so cell type and time point are left out; the donor was told from shared clones. The CDR3 here reads CASRGEDRDEQYF. The DNA sequence follows: TGTGCCAGCCGGGGGGAAGACAGGGACGAGCAGTACTTC.